These 10 T cell receptor beta chains originate from one sample sequenced in a study of OX40 agonist ivuxolimab in advanced cancers. Only in-frame clones appear in the TCRdb table, and some are missing; sequencing was by immunoSEQ multiplex PCR. This sample has 52,000 or so clones, with less than 85% found just once. This material consisted of CD4+ or CD8+ T cells sorted from blood, taken in a trial of the OX40 agonist ivuxolimab. The receptors here all came from an adult with an advanced solid tumor such as melanoma, head and neck, liver or kidney cancer.

Only a few counts were recorded for this clone. The chain recombines TRBV2 with TRBJ2-7; 12 nucleotides align to TRBD1. This CDR3 comprises 14 residues. The trim removed 7 bases at V and 5 bases at J, leaving 6 bases unmatched. Germline V gene lookup returns CDR1 SNHLY and CDR2 FYNNEI. CDR3: CASTGTGGGNEQYF. The CDR3 region has the DNA TGTGCCAGCACCGGGACAGGGGGCGGGAACGAGCAGTACTTC.

This chain uses TRBV7-2 with TRBJ1-6; D is ambiguous. The germline V gene has CDR1 SGHTA and CDR2 FQGNSA. The CDR3 has 12 residues. Trimming removed 6 bases at V and 4 bases at J, with 4 bases between. The CDR3 spells CASSPYNSPLHF. The CDR3 DNA is TGTGCCAGCAGTCCGTATAATTCACCCCTCCACTTT. The full variable domain, its missing parts supplied by reference TRBV7-2 and TRBJ1-6, is GAGVSQSPSNKVTEKGKDVELRCDPISGHTALYWYRQSLGQGLEFLIYFQGNSAPDKSGLPSDRFSAERTGGSVSTLTIQRTQQEDSAVYLCASSPYNSPLHFGNGTRLTVT.

The chain recombines TRBV27 with TRBJ2-5; TRBD2 matches at 15 bases. Germline CDR1 is MNHEY and CDR2 is SMNVEV (reference sequence). Unmatched junction bases numbered 3, after V lost 8 bases and J lost 5 bases. CDR3 length: 14 amino acids. The DNA for the CDR3 is TGTGCCAGCGGACTAGCGGGGGGGCAGGAGACCCAGTACTTC. Protein: CASGLAGGQETQYF.

The chain joins TRBV6-5 to TRBJ2-3; D gene unclear. Germline V CDR1 and CDR2: MNHEY, SVGAGI. The length of the CDR3 is 15 residues. The V end was cut by 2 bases, the J end by 2 bases, with 11 bases between. The CDR3 sequence is CASSYGSTNTDTQYF. For the CDR3, the DNA is TGTGCCAGCAGTTACGGAAGTACCAACACAGATACGCAGTATTTT.

This chain connects TRBV28 to TRBJ1-1, with 7 bases lining up with TRBD1. J lost 0 bases, V lost 10 bases, and 5 bases had no gene match. Germline assignment: CDR1 MDHEN and CDR2 SYDVKM. The CDR3 sequence is 13 residues long. Here the CDR3 DNA reads TGTGCCACGACGGGACAGCTGAACACTGAAGCTTTCTTT. Encoded protein: CATTGQLNTEAFF.

This clone was seen just once. The chain couples TRBV11-2 to TRBJ1-5; no definite D call. V lost 2 bases to trimming and J lost 3 bases, with 11 bases between them. This CDR3 spans 15 amino acids. CDR1 and CDR2 from the germline V gene are SGHAT and FQNNGV. The CDR3 is CASSLYELSNQPQHF. CDR3 bases: TGTGCCAGCAGCTTATATGAGCTTTCCAATCAGCCCCAGCATTTT.

This chain connects TRBV7-3 to TRBJ2-3, with 8 bases matching TRBD1. The CDR3 consists of 15 residues. V trimming: 4 bases; J trimming: 1 base; junction bases outside the gene matches: 4. Germline assignment: CDR1 SGHTA and CDR2 FQGTGA. CDR3 sequence: CASSSGQVGTDTQYF. The CDR3 bases are TGTGCCAGCAGCTCGGGACAGGTGGGCACAGATACGCAGTATTTT.

The CDR3 region has the DNA TGTGCCAGCAGCGCCGGGACCCCTAATGAAAAACTGTTTTTT. It is translated as CASSAGTPNEKLFF. The J gene is TRBJ1-4, the V gene TRBV9; tentative D call: TRBD1 (5 bases). Germline V gene sequence: CDR1 SGDLS, CDR2 YYNGEE. The CDR3 runs to 14 residues. V shed 3 bases and J shed 3 bases, with 9 bases lying between them.

This rearrangement joins TRBV19 to TRBJ2-3; D might be TRBD1 (6 bases). The CDR3 is made up of 13 amino acids. The germline V gene encodes CDR1 LNHDA and CDR2 SQIVND (reference sequence). V shed 9 bases and J shed 6 bases, with 16 bases lying between them. CDR3 in amino acids: CASQNQGIDTQYF. The CDR3 nucleotides are TGTGCCAGCCAAAACCAGGGGATCGATACGCAGTATTTT.

The chain uses TRBV5-1 and TRBJ2-3; 8 nucleotides match TRBD2. The CDR3 runs 14 residues. CDR1 and CDR2 from the germline V gene are SGHRS and YFSETQ. Trimming took 3 bases from V and 5 from J; bases not matched to a gene: 5. This CDR3 is CASSSTSEGDTQYF. As DNA, the CDR3 is TGCGCCAGCAGCTCGACTAGCGAGGGAGATACGCAGTATTTT.